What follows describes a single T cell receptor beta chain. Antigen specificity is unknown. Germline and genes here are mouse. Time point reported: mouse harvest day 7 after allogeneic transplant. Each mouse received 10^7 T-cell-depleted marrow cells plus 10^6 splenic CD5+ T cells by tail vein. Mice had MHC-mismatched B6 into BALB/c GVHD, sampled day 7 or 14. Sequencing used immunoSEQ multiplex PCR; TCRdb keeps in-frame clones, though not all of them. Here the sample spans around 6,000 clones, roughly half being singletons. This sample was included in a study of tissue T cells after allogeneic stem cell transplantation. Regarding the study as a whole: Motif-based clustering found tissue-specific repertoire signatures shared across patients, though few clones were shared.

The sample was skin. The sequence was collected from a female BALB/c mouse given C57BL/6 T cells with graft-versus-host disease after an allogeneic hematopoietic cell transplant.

Incomplete CDR3 DNA: TGTGCCAGCAGTTCAGGGGGCTACACAGAAGTCTTC. It encodes CASSSGGYTEVF. The whole CDR3 sequence is CASSSGGYTEVFF. V is TRBV26 and J is TRBJ1-1, with 8 bases identical to TRBD1. The sequenced fragment ends 1 residue before the CDR3 boundary, so the rest is inferred from the germline J gene. The CDR3 spans 13 residues. The V segment lost 5 bases and the J segment 3 bases; nucleotides outside the gene matches: 2. The germline CDR1 and CDR2 sequences are KGHPV and FQNQEV (reference sequence).